What follows are 17 T cell receptor beta chains derived from one specimen sequenced in a study of human T cells and chemical hapten exposure. TCRdb re-called the RACE reads with MiXCR, one entry per CDR3 protein. The repertoire consists of 150,000 to 200,000 distinct CDR3 sequences, with about 14% occurring once and the leading ten covering about 1.7%. Sample time point: patch test 1, 2 weeks after DPC sensitization. Treatment described: therapeutic diphenylcyclopropenone sensitization with weekly scalp DPC. This sample comprised whole blood, obtained in connection with sensitization to the hapten diphenylcyclopropenone (DPC). The receptor set was obtained from a woman between 25 and 40 years old with alopecia areata. Some clones in this sample may be carry-over from other donors' samples.

J is TRBJ2-3 and V is TRBV4-3; D not resolved. Germline lookup yields CDR1 LGHNA and CDR2 YSLEER. The V end lost 0 bases, the J end lost 4 bases, and 14 bases lay between the germline ends. The CDR3 contains 16 residues. CDR3 amino acids: CASSQDSSLRADTQYF. CDR3 bases: TGCGCCAGCAGCCAAGACTCCTCCCTAAGGGCAGATACGCAGTATTTT.

V gene TRBV7-2 combines with J gene TRBJ2-5; no clear D gene. This CDR3 has 13 amino acids. The ends were cut back, 5 bases at V and 3 bases at J, with 10 bases in the middle. Germline CDR1 and CDR2: SGHTA and FQGNSA. The CDR3, as DNA: TGTGCCAGCAGCCGTTACTCCGAAGAGACCCAGTACTTC. Encoded protein: CASSRYSEETQYF.

The rearrangement links TRBV12-3 or TRBV12-4 to TRBJ2-7, with 7 nucleotides matching TRBD2. This CDR3 has 14 amino acids. V dropped 2 bases and J dropped 4; count of bases not matched to a gene: 5. The CDR3: CASSLRGVSYEQYF. CDR3 nucleotides: TGTGCCAGCAGTTTACGGGGGGTATCATACGAGCAGTACTTC.

This clonotype was seen a handful of times. This chain links TRBV11-2 with TRBJ2-1, with D possibly being TRBD1 or TRBD2 (5 bases each). CDR1 and CDR2 from the germline V gene are SGHAT and FQNNGV. V was cut by 2 bases and J by 8 bases, with 22 bases left in between. This CDR3 has 17 amino acids. The CDR3 loop is CASSLLVDSSRGHEQFF. CDR3 bases: TGTGCCAGCAGCTTACTCGTGGACTCCTCAAGGGGACATGAGCAGTTCTTC.

V gene TRBV20-1 combines with J gene TRBJ2-4; tentatively, D is TRBD1 (6 bases). V was shortened by 5 bases and J by 5 bases, with 16 bases between the two germline ends. Germline lookup yields CDR1 DFQATT and CDR2 SNEGSKA (reference sequence). CDR3 size: 14 residues. The DNA for the CDR3 is TGCAGTGCTCCTACAGGGCTAGTCCAAAACATTCAGTACTTC. As protein: CSAPTGLVQNIQYF.

This clonotype was counted many times. The CDR3 DNA sequence: TGTGCCACCAGTGACACCGGGACAGTCTACAATGAGCAGTTCTTC. Its protein product is CATSDTGTVYNEQFF. The chain carries TRBV24-1 and TRBJ2-1; 7 nucleotides agree with TRBD1. The CDR3 is 15 amino acids. Germline trimming cut 4 bases from V and 3 bases from J; bases unmatched to any gene: 5. Germline V gene lookup returns CDR1 KGHDR and CDR2 SFDVKD.

This clonotype was seen a handful of times. J is TRBJ2-1 and V is TRBV12-3 or TRBV12-4; 14 bases map to TRBD2. The junction had 3 bases not matched to a gene; V was cut back by 2 bases and J by 0 bases. This CDR3 spans 18 amino acids. This CDR3 reads CASSLRLAGGSSYNEQFF. CDR3 nucleotides: TGTGCCAGCAGTTTAAGACTAGCGGGGGGGAGCTCCTACAATGAGCAGTTCTTC.

The sample holds many counts of this clonotype. The chain recombines TRBV6-1 with TRBJ2-3; 8 nucleotides agree with TRBD2. The CDR3 loop spans 15 amino acids. Germline V gene sequence: CDR1 MNHNS, CDR2 SASEGT. The V gene end was trimmed by 8 bases and the J gene end by 2 bases; junction bases not matched to a gene: 9. The CDR3 spells CASCKVAGFTDTQYF. The CDR3 region has the DNA TGTGCCAGCTGCAAGGTAGCGGGATTCACAGATACGCAGTATTTT.

The V call is TRBV11-2, the J call TRBJ2-5, with 8 bases identical to TRBD1. Germline V CDR1 and CDR2: SGHAT, FQNNGV. This CDR3 has 14 residues. The J segment lost 2 bases and the V segment lost 3 bases, leaving 2 bases of the junction unmatched. CDR3 DNA sequence: TGTGCCAGCAGCTTTAACAGGGGGCAAGAGACCCAGTACTTC. This translates into CASSFNRGQETQYF.

V gene TRBV18 combines with J gene TRBJ1-5; D is possibly TRBD1 (5 bases). The V and J ends lost 3 bases and 8 bases respectively, with 14 bases between them. Germline assignment: CDR1 KGHSH and CDR2 LQKENI. The CDR3 is 14 amino acids. The chain's CDR3 is CASSPLDGGEPQHF. For the CDR3, the DNA is TGTGCCAGCTCACCTCTGGACGGAGGGGAGCCCCAGCATTTT.

The V gene is TRBV4-2, the J gene TRBJ1-5; TRBD1 aligns across 9 bases. Germline loops: CDR1 LGHNA, CDR2 YNFKEQ. Trimming removed 0 bases from V and 4 bases from J; junction bases left unmatched: 13. This CDR3 has 19 residues. The CDR3 DNA reads TGTGCCAGCAGCCAAGATCTTGCCCTTAGGGACAGGGCTAATCAGCCCCAGCATTTT. It codes for CASSQDLALRDRANQPQHF.

The gene calls are TRBV25-1 and TRBJ2-1; 7 bases align to TRBD2. J lost 1 base, V lost 4 bases, and 4 bases had no gene match. Germline CDR1 MGHDK, CDR2 SYGVNS. The CDR3 is 15 amino acids. CDR3: CASSGWTRSYNEQFF. The CDR3 DNA sequence: TGTGCCAGCAGTGGATGGACTAGGTCCTACAATGAGCAGTTCTTC.

This sequence joins TRBV7-2 and TRBJ2-7, with D unclear. Germline V gene sequence: CDR1 SGHTA, CDR2 FQGNSA. The CDR3 extends over 14 amino acids. The ends were cut back, 5 bases at V and 1 base at J, with 12 bases in the middle. This CDR3 reads CASSPDSVSYEQYF. CDR3 DNA: TGTGCCAGCAGCCCCGACTCAGTTTCCTACGAGCAGTACTTC.

At least ten counts were recorded for this clonotype. This chain joins TRBV12-3 or TRBV12-4 and TRBJ1-2; a weak D match, TRBD1 (6 bases). Trimming removed 6 bases at V and 5 bases at J, with 13 bases between. CDR3 length: 13 amino acids. CDR3: CASSEGQGYGYTF. CDR3 nucleotides: TGTGCCAGCAGCGAGGGACAAGGTTATGGCTACACCTTC.

The chain combines TRBV6-2 or TRBV6-3 with TRBJ1-1; perhaps TRBD1 as D (6 bases). Germline V lookup: CDR1 MNHEY, CDR2 SVGEGT. The V and J ends lost 6 bases and 6 bases respectively, with 20 bases between them. The CDR3 loop spans 15 amino acids. CDR3 sequence: CASSLIQGIRAEAFF. The CDR3 region has the DNA TGTGCCAGCAGCCTAATCCAGGGGATTCGAGCTGAAGCTTTCTTT.

In this sample, this clonotype turned up a few times. J is TRBJ2-1 and V is TRBV29-1; 7 bases map to TRBD2. Germline values: CDR1 SQVTM, CDR2 ANQGSEA. The junction had 12 bases not matched to a gene; V was cut back by 3 bases and J by 4 bases. This CDR3 is built from 16 residues. The CDR3 sequence is CSVEVFPSGVYNEQFF. In nucleotides, the CDR3 is TGCAGCGTTGAGGTCTTTCCCAGCGGGGTTTACAATGAGCAGTTCTTC.

In regard to this clonotype: Just one base apart from a much larger clone, this may be a read error. This chain links TRBV5-1 with TRBJ1-6; TRBD1 aligns across 7 bases. CDR1 and CDR2 from the germline V gene are SGHRS and YFSETQ. The CDR3 spans 15 residues. The CDR3 here is CACSFSTGINSPLHF. The CDR3 DNA sequence: TGCGCCTGCAGCTTTTCGACAGGGATTAATTCACCCCTCCACTTT.